Below, 14 T cell receptor beta chains from the same sample are listed, as sequenced in a study of cytomegalovirus exposure and HLA in healthy donors. PCR primers comprised 60 Vbeta and 13 Jbeta primers. Profiling relied on immunoSEQ multiplex PCR, and the TCRdb table lists in-frame clones only, not all of them. In total, the table holds roughly 120,000 clones. Sequences were obtained from PBMCs. These receptors were collected from a man aged 40-49 years in good health and CMV-seronegative.

In DNA, the CDR3 is TGTGCCAGCAGCCCCACATATACCAATCAGCCCCAGCATTTT. This encodes CASSPTYTNQPQHF. The V gene is TRBV7-2, the J gene TRBJ1-5, with D uncertain. The CDR3 extends over 14 amino acids. Germline CDR1 and CDR2: SGHTA and FQGNSA. V gave up 5 bases and J gave up 3 bases, with 11 bases separating them.

J is TRBJ2-5 and V is TRBV11-3; possible D gene TRBD2, 5 bases. V was clipped by 8 bases and J by 4 bases, with 8 bases between them. This CDR3 has 11 residues. The germline V gene encodes CDR1 SGHNT and CDR2 YENEEA. CDR3 loop: CASRGGETQYF. The CDR3 nucleotides are TGTGCCAGCCGGGGTGGAGAGACCCAGTACTTC.

J is TRBJ2-7 and V is TRBV5-1; the D gene is possibly TRBD2 (7 bases). Germline CDR1 SGHRS, CDR2 YFSETQ. This CDR3 has 15 residues. V lost 0 bases and J 0 bases, leaving 10 bases between the germline ends. The CDR3 coding sequence is TGCGCCAGCAGCTTGGAGGGGGGGAGCTCCTACGAGCAGTACTTC. The encoded protein is CASSLEGGSSYEQYF.

The rearrangement links TRBV25-1 to TRBJ2-5; D gene ambiguous. This CDR3 region has 14 residues. Germline lookup yields CDR1 MGHDK and CDR2 SYGVNS. Trimming removed 4 bases at V and 1 base at J, with 10 bases between. CDR3 loop: CASSGLAIQETQYF. Here the CDR3 DNA reads TGTGCCAGCAGTGGCTTAGCTATCCAAGAGACCCAGTACTTC.

CDR3 protein: CASSLGLGGPNTGELFF. DNA of the CDR3: TGTGCCAGCAGCTTAGGGCTCGGGGGTCCGAACACCGGGGAGCTGTTTTTT. This chain joins TRBV7-6 and TRBJ2-2; D is possibly TRBD2 (6 bases). Germline CDR1 SGHVS, CDR2 FNYEAQ. The ends were cut back, 1 base at V and 0 bases at J, with 12 bases in the middle. The CDR3 covers 17 residues.

V and J are TRBV19 and TRBJ1-1, with D maybe TRBD1 (5 bases). The CDR3 spans 13 residues. V lost 6 bases and J lost 1, with 9 bases in between. Germline V gene data show CDR1 as LNHDA and CDR2 as SQIVND (reference sequence). The CDR3 loop is CASRADTNTEAFF. The CDR3 region has the DNA TGTGCCAGTAGGGCGGACACGAACACTGAAGCTTTCTTT.

J is TRBJ2-6 and V is TRBV27; TRBD1 agrees at 10 bases. J was trimmed by 0 bases and V by 6 bases; bases with no gene match: 5. This CDR3 contains 17 residues. From germline, CDR1 is MNHEY and CDR2 SMNVEV (reference sequence). In DNA, the CDR3 is TGTGCCAGCAGGGACAGGGGGGGAGGCTCTGGGGCCAACGTCCTGACTTTC. Protein: CASRDRGGGSGANVLTF.

The chain carries TRBV7-3 and TRBJ2-2; D is possibly TRBD2 (6 bases). CDR1 SGHTA and CDR2 FQGTGA come from the germline V gene. CDR3 length equals 18 residues. Trimming removed 5 bases at V and 8 bases at J, with 27 bases between. The CDR3 reads CASSPQPPGLPFIGELFF. The CDR3 nucleotides are TGTGCCAGCAGCCCACAACCCCCGGGACTTCCTTTTATTGGGGAGCTGTTTTTT.

This sequence joins TRBV5-1 and TRBJ2-3; TRBD1 matches at 7 bases. This CDR3 spans 14 amino acids. Germline V gene lookup returns CDR1 SGHRS and CDR2 YFSETQ. Trimming removed 0 bases from V and 4 bases from J; junction bases left unmatched: 2. The CDR3 bases are TGCGCCAGCAGCTTGGGGCAGGGGGCAGATACGCAGTATTTT. As protein: CASSLGQGADTQYF. Together with reference TRBV5-1 and TRBJ2-3, the CDR3 gives the full variable domain: KAGVTQTPRYLIKTRGQQVTLSCSPISGHRSVSWYQQTPGQGLQFLFEYFSETQRNKGNFPGRFSGRQFSNSRSEMNVSTLELGDSALYLCASSLGQGADTQYFGPGTRLTVL.

The CDR3 DNA reads as TGTGCCAGCAGCCCGACCCCAGGGCTCTACGAGCAGTACTTC. Translation gives CASSPTPGLYEQYF. The chain employs TRBV7-9 and TRBJ2-7; weak D call: TRBD1 (5 bases). CDR1 and CDR2 (germline): SEHNR, FQNEAQ (reference sequence). The CDR3 has 14 residues. V was shortened by 5 bases and J by 3 bases, with 14 bases between the two germline ends.

The chain joins TRBV5-1 to TRBJ2-7; TRBD2 is a possible D gene (6 bases). In germline, CDR1 is SGHRS, CDR2 YFSETQ. Trimming removed 0 bases at V and 1 base at J, with 14 bases between. This CDR3 has 16 residues. As DNA, the CDR3 is TGCGCCAGCAGCTTGGATCCAGGGAGGAATTCCTACGAGCAGTACTTC. Translating it yields CASSLDPGRNSYEQYF.

The chain links TRBV30 to TRBJ2-7, with TRBD2 as a possible D gene (5 bases). The CDR3 length is 12 residues. The V end lost 8 bases, the J end lost 1 base, and 12 bases lay between the germline ends. The germline V gene has CDR1 GTSNPN and CDR2 SVGIG (reference sequence). This chain's CDR3 is CAGGLSSYEQYF. The CDR3 region has the DNA TGTGCCGGTGGACTGAGTTCCTACGAGCAGTACTTC.

The genes are TRBV5-8 and TRBJ1-5, with 7 positions matching TRBD1. The CDR3 spans 16 residues. The germline gives CDR1 SGHTS, CDR2 YDEGEE. V lost 5 bases to trimming and J lost 7 bases; unmatched junction nucleotides: 15. The DNA for the CDR3 is TGTGCCAGCAGGCGAAGAGGGGGCCAGGGGAGCCAGCCCCAGCATTTT. It encodes CASRRRGGQGSQPQHF.

CDR3 coding DNA: TGTGCCAGCAGCCGTCCCGGATTGGACAGCTCCTACGAGCAGTACTTC. Encoded protein: CASSRPGLDSSYEQYF. V is TRBV5-4 and J is TRBJ2-7; D may be TRBD1 (6 bases). The CDR3 extends over 16 amino acids. V lost 4 bases to trimming and J lost 0 bases, with 17 bases between them. Germline lookup yields CDR1 SGHNT and CDR2 YYREEE (reference sequence).